The entry that follows covers one TCR beta chain sequence. Antigen unknown. The data were taken from a study of a mutant IDH1 vaccine in newly diagnosed glioma. The length of the CDR3 is 14 residues. V was clipped by 6 bases and J by 3 bases; unmatched bases: 4. Germline loops: CDR1 PRHDT, CDR2 FYEKMQ (reference sequence). Time point of the sample: week 35, safety follow-up. Mutant IDH1 20-mer peptide, at 300 ug, made up each vaccine dose, with topical imiquimod. In every donor, the tumor was a new WHO grade 3 or 4 IDH1-mutant, ATRX-lost astrocytoma. Sequenced by immunoSEQ multiplex PCR; TCRdb stores in-frame clones only, minus some. The sample records over 55,000 clones, 75% to 85% being singletons.

The TCR originated in a man between 35 and 55 years old with glioma. The material was PBMCs, obtained from a glioma patient whose treatment included an IDH1 peptide vaccine. This chain links TRBV13 with TRBJ2-2, with 7 bases fitting TRBD2. As DNA, the CDR3 is TGTGCCAGCAGGGGGAGGGGCGACACCGGGGAGCTGTTTTTT. Amino acid sequence: CASRGRGDTGELFF.